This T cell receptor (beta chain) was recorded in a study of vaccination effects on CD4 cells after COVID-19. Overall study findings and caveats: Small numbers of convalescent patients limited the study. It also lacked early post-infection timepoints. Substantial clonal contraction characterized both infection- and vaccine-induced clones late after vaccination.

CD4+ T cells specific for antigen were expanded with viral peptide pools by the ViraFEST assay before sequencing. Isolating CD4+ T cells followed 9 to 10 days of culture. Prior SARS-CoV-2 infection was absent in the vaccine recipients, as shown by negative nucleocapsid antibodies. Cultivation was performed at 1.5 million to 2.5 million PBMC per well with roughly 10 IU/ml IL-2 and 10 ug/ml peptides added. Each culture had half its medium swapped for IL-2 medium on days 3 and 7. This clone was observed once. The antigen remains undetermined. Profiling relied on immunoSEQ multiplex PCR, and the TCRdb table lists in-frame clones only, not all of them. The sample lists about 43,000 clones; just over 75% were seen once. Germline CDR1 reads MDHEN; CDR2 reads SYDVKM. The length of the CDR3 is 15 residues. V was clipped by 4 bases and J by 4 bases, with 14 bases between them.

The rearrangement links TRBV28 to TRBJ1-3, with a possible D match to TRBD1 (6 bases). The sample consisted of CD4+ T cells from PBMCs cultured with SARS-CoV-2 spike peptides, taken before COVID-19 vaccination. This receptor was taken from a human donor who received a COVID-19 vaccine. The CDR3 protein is CASSSAQGNGNTIYF. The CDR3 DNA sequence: TGTGCCAGCAGTTCCGCACAGGGAAACGGAAACACCATATATTTT.